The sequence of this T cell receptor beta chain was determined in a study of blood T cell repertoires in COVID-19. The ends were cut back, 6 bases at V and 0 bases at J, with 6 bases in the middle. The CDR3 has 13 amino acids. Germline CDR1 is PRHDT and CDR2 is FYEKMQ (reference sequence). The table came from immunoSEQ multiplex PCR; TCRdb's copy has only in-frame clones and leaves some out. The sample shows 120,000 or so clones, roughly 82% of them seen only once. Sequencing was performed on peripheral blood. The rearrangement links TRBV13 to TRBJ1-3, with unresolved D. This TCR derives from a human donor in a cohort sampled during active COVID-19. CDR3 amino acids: CASSRSSGNTIYF. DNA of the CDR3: TGTGCCAGCAGTAGAAGCTCTGGAAACACCATATATTTT.